What follows describes a single T cell receptor (beta chain). The target antigen is unknown. CDR1 and CDR2 from the germline V gene are PRHDT and FYEKMQ (reference sequence). The CDR3 is made up of 16 amino acids. V was shortened by 2 bases and J by 2 bases, with 15 bases between the two germline ends. This specimen comes from a study of shared clonotypes between healthy human individuals. Findings of the study overall: It was the non-shared clonotypes that had lower generation probabilities than clonotypes shared by all four donors.

Naive CD8 cells lacked CD45RO, underwent positive selection for CCR7 and left out terminally differentiated effector memory CD45RA+ cells. Donors had no recently reported acute infections or vaccinations and were HIV-negative. Every donor, a Caucasian adult, lived in Nashville, Tennessee. The repertoire was sequenced with immunoSEQ multiplex PCR; TCRdb's copy has only in-frame clones and lacks some. The sample yields roughly 2,000,000 clones, just under 95% seen once. Material: naive CD8+ T cells from PBMCs. This chain joins TRBV13 and TRBJ2-5; D unclear. The source of this sequence is a man between 18 and 29 years old in good health. Some clones in this sample may be carry-over from other donors' samples. For the CDR3, the DNA is TGTGCCAGCAGCTTATGGCCCGATAAGAGGCAAGAGACCCAGTACTTC. Translating it yields CASSLWPDKRQETQYF.